This T cell receptor beta chain came from a study of identical twins. Whole-study findings and limits: Out-of-frame sharing of TCR alpha in monozygotic twins was underestimated by models.

MiXCR was run by TCRdb on the 5' RACE reads, yielding one entry per CDR3 protein. Here the sample spans about 720,000 distinct CDR3 sequences, 15% to 20% being singletons. A remark on this clonotype: Its antigen is not identified.

V was cut by 4 bases and J by 1 base, with 10 bases left in between. This CDR3 has 13 amino acids. Germline V lookup: CDR1 DFQATT, CDR2 SNEGSKA (reference sequence). In addition, the sample was reused for a study of T cells expressing NK-cell markers.

J is TRBJ2-5 and V is TRBV20-1; possibly TRBD1 for D (5 bases). This TCR was sampled from a young woman in good health. The sample consisted of PBMCs. Here the CDR3 reads CSAMGQTQETQYF. In nucleotides, the CDR3 is TGCAGTGCTATGGGGCAAACCCAAGAGACCCAGTACTTC.